This is a list of T cell receptor beta chains from one sample in a study of CD8 T cells in Susac syndrome. MiXCR, run by TCRdb on the immunoSEQ multiplex PCR reads, gives a single entry per CDR3 protein. The table shows approximately 170,000 distinct CDR3 sequences, with roughly 94% occurring only once. The sample was CD4+ T cells from PBMCs. These receptors came from a human donor with multiple sclerosis. Both conserved end residues are part of each CDR3. The D gene is left open where the match is weak. Expanded clones get a size class; other rows say once, few or many, or leave the size out.

V gene	clone size	D gene	J gene	CDR3 protein	CDR3 DNA
TRBV7-9	-	TRBD2	TRBJ2-1	CASREAGVWGEQFF	TGTGCCAGCAGAGAGGCGGGAGTCTGGGGGGAGCAGTTCTTC
TRBV30	-	-	TRBJ1-1	CAWSGAGTFEAFF	TGTGCCTGGAGCGGGGCCGGGACATTCGAAGCTTTCTTT
TRBV6-2/TRBV6-3	-	-	TRBJ1-1	CASSYMDTEAFF	TGTGCCAGCAGTTATATGGATACTGAAGCTTTCTTT
TRBV6-1	-	-	TRBJ1-1	CASTPTGHTEAFF	TGTGCCAGCACCCCGACAGGCCACACTGAAGCTTTCTTT
TRBV15	-	-	TRBJ1-3	CATSRDTGAGNTIYF	TGTGCCACCAGCAGAGACACAGGCGCCGGAAACACCATATATTTT
TRBV3-1	-	TRBD1	TRBJ1-2	CASSQGTGGYTF	TGTGCCAGCAGCCAAGGGACAGGTGGCTACACCTTC
TRBV11-2	-	-	TRBJ1-2	CASSPARGIGVYGYTF	TGTGCCAGCAGCCCGGCAAGGGGGATCGGGGTGTATGGCTACACCTTC
TRBV24-1	-	TRBD1	TRBJ2-5	CATSDSKQGGETQYF	TGTGCCACCAGTGATTCGAAACAGGGGGGAGAGACCCAGTACTTC
TRBV5-4	-	-	TRBJ1-2	CASSLDVGGYTF	TGTGCCAGCAGCTTGGATGTGGGTGGCTACACCTTC
TRBV20-1	-	-	TRBJ2-1	CSARDTGSIYNEQFF	TGCAGTGCTAGAGATACGGGATCCATCTACAATGAGCAGTTCTTC
TRBV12-3/TRBV12-4	-	-	TRBJ1-2	CASSYRATNYGYTF	TGTGCCAGCAGCTACAGAGCTACTAACTATGGCTACACCTTC
TRBV3-1	-	-	TRBJ1-2	CASSQERGYTF	TGTGCCAGCAGCCAAGAAAGAGGTTACACCTTC
TRBV29-1	-	-	TRBJ2-2	CSPLPGAQTGELFF	TGCAGCCCGTTACCGGGAGCCCAGACCGGGGAGCTGTTTTTT
TRBV28	-	TRBD2	TRBJ2-1	CASSPGLVRPANEQFF	TGTGCCAGCAGCCCGGGACTAGTCAGACCCGCGAATGAGCAGTTCTTC
TRBV29-1	-	-	TRBJ1-4	CSVSGVGVEKLFF	TGCAGCGTTTCAGGGGTAGGGGTTGAAAAACTGTTTTTT
TRBV12-3/TRBV12-4	few	-	TRBJ1-2	CASRGPLGVKGYTF	TGTGCCAGCAGGGGACCGCTAGGGGTAAAAGGCTACACCTTC
TRBV20-1	-	TRBD2	TRBJ2-3	CSASRPTSGLAESTDTQYF	TGCAGTGCTAGTCGGCCCACGTCGGGACTAGCGGAGAGCACAGATACGCAGTATTTT
TRBV19	-	-	TRBJ2-1	CASSVEGVREQFF	TGTGCCAGTAGTGTGGAGGGGGTACGCGAGCAGTTCTTC
TRBV5-8	-	-	TRBJ1-5	CASNRPRGQISNQPQHF	TGTGCCAGCAACCGACCGCGTGGACAGATCAGCAATCAGCCCCAGCATTTT
TRBV6-5	-	-	TRBJ1-2	CASSYGISYNYGYTF	TGTGCCAGCAGTTATGGGATTTCTTATAACTATGGCTACACCTTC
TRBV5-1	-	-	TRBJ2-5	CASSLVGLQETQYF	TGCGCCAGCAGCTTGGTAGGATTACAAGAGACCCAGTACTTC
TRBV7-9	-	-	TRBJ2-7	CASSLDGPYEQYF	TGTGCCAGCAGCTTGGACGGACCCTACGAGCAGTACTTC
TRBV6-6	-	-	TRBJ2-1	CASSYGSPRDNEQFF	TGTGCCAGCAGTTATGGGTCTCCCAGAGACAATGAGCAGTTCTTC
TRBV29-1	-	-	TRBJ1-2	CSVGDDNYGYTF	TGCAGCGTTGGGGATGATAACTATGGCTACACCTTC
TRBV7-3	-	TRBD2	TRBJ2-1	CASSLISGSINEQFF	TGTGCCAGCAGCTTGATTAGCGGGAGTATCAATGAGCAGTTCTTC
TRBV5-4	-	TRBD1	TRBJ1-2	CASNPGQRAQGYTF	TGTGCCAGCAATCCGGGACAGAGGGCGCAGGGCTACACCTTC
TRBV7-3	-	-	TRBJ1-2	CASSLDVSGYYGYTF	TGTGCCAGCAGCCTTGATGTTTCAGGGTACTATGGCTACACCTTC
TRBV6-5	-	-	TRBJ1-2	CASSDDGVYGYTF	TGTGCCAGCAGTGATGACGGGGTCTATGGCTACACCTTC
TRBV6-5	-	-	TRBJ2-3	CASSLLLGTDTQYF	TGTGCCAGCAGCCTCCTTTTGGGCACAGATACGCAGTATTTT
TRBV20-1	-	TRBD2	TRBJ2-1	CSAFVAGGPRNEQFF	TGCAGTGCTTTCGTAGCGGGAGGGCCTAGGAATGAGCAGTTCTTC
TRBV7-2	-	-	TRBJ2-2	CASSLSRSGELFF	TGTGCCAGCAGCTTGTCTAGGTCCGGGGAGCTGTTTTTT
TRBV6-2/TRBV6-3	once	TRBD1	TRBJ2-7	CASRAGTGGTYEQYF	TGTGCCAGCAGAGCCGGGACAGGGGGAACCTACGAGCAGTACTTC
TRBV6-6	once	-	TRBJ2-3	CASRAGSSTDTQYF	TGTGCCAGCAGGGCGGGGTCTTCCACAGATACGCAGTATTTT
TRBV12-3/TRBV12-4	-	-	TRBJ1-4	CASSFRRTKLFF	TGTGCCAGCAGTTTCCGGCGTACAAAACTGTTTTTT
TRBV12-3/TRBV12-4	once	TRBD1	TRBJ1-1	CASSGTGNVEAFF	TGTGCCAGCAGCGGGACAGGGAATGTTGAAGCTTTCTTT
TRBV20-1	once	TRBD2	TRBJ2-2	CSATPPGGRHTGELFF	TGCAGTGCTACTCCTCCGGGGGGACGGCACACCGGGGAGCTGTTTTTT
TRBV28	-	-	TRBJ1-2	CASRGRGAPNYGYTF	TGTGCCAGCCGCGGCCGGGGGGCGCCTAACTATGGCTACACCTTC
TRBV3-1	-	-	TRBJ2-7	CASSQDGGPSYEQYF	TGTGCCAGCAGCCAAGATGGGGGGCCATCCTACGAGCAGTACTTC
TRBV10-3	-	-	TRBJ2-6	CAITEGLFPGANVLTF	TGTGCCATCACAGAGGGTCTCTTCCCTGGGGCCAACGTCCTGACTTTC
TRBV23-1	-	TRBD1	TRBJ1-3	CASSQSGQGAGNTIYF	TGCGCCAGCAGTCAATCGGGACAGGGGGCGGGAAACACCATATATTTT
TRBV10-3	-	TRBD2	TRBJ2-5	CAISESPSGRGETQYF	TGTGCCATCAGTGAGTCCCCTAGCGGGAGGGGCGAGACCCAGTACTTC
TRBV7-8	-	TRBD1	TRBJ2-4	CASSLAYRAGGAKNIQYF	TGTGCCAGCAGCTTAGCGTATCGGGCAGGGGGTGCCAAAAACATTCAGTACTTC
TRBV20-1	-	-	TRBJ1-1	CSARDPRGRIEAFF	TGCAGTGCTAGAGATCCAAGAGGACGCATTGAAGCTTTCTTT
TRBV21-1	-	-	TRBJ1-4	CASSNTGRGGEKLFF	TGTGCCAGCAGCAACACGGGCAGGGGAGGTGAAAAACTGTTTTTT
TRBV9	-	-	TRBJ1-1	CASSVDPGRGDTEAFF	TGTGCCAGCAGCGTAGATCCGGGAAGGGGGGACACTGAAGCTTTCTTT
TRBV27	-	-	TRBJ2-6	CASSNSGANVLTF	TGTGCCAGCTCAAACTCTGGGGCCAACGTCCTGACTTTC